This T cell receptor (beta chain) originates from a study of blood T cell repertoires in COVID-19. Study overall: From T cells, B-cell-depleted T cells, or PBMCs came the material, which was cDNA or gDNA.

CDR3 length: 14 residues. V lost 8 bases and J 0 bases, leaving 10 bases between the germline ends. Germline CDR1 MRHNA, CDR2 SNTAGT. Authors' processing steps: Estimation of nucleated cell counts was performed using reference gene primer amplification. The data were produced by immunoSEQ multiplex PCR, yet TCRdb's version contains in-frame clones alone and is incomplete. V and J calls and clone size are copied from that table; D and trimming were computed from the DNA. Found here are roughly 280,000 clones, 80% to 90% of them singletons; the top ten hold over 4%. Individuals aged about 18 to 90 years were recruited from about two dozen US areas. Cohorts were based on clinical histories the participants reported.

The sequence came from a woman aged 25 to 39 with acute COVID-19. The rearrangement joins TRBV6-4 to TRBJ2-2; D may be TRBD1 (6 bases). The sequenced sample consisted of PBMCs or T cells enriched from blood (not recorded which). CDR3 region: CASEEGANTGELFF. The CDR3 DNA reads as TGTGCCAGCGAAGAGGGGGCGAACACCGGGGAGCTGTTTTTT.